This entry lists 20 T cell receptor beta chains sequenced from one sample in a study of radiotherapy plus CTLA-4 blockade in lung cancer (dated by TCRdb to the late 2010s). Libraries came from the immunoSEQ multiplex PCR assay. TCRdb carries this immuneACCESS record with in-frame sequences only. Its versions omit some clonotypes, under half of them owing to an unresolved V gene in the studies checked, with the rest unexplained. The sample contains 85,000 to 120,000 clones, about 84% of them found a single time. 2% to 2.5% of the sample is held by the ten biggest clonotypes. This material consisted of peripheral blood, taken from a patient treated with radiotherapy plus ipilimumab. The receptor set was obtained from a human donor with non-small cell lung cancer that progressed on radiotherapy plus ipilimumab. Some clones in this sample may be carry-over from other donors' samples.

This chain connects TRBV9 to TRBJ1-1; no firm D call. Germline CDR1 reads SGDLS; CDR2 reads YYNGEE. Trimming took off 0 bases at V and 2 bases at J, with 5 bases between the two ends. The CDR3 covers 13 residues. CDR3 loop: CASSVVSNTEAFF. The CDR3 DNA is TGTGCCAGCAGCGTAGTCTCAAACACTGAAGCTTTCTTT.

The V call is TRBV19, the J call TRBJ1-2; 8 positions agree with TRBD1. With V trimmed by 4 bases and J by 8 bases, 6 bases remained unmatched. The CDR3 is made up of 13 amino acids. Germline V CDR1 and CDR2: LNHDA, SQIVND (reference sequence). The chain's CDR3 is CASSTRTGSGYTF. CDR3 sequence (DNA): TGTGCCAGTAGTACCAGGACAGGGAGCGGCTACACCTTC. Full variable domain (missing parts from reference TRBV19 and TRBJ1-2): DGGITQSPKYLFRKEGQNVTLSCEQNLNHDAMYWYRQDPGQGLRLIYYSQIVNDFQKGDIAEGYSVSREKKESFPLTVTSAQKNPTAFYLCASSTRTGSGYTFGSGTRLTVV.

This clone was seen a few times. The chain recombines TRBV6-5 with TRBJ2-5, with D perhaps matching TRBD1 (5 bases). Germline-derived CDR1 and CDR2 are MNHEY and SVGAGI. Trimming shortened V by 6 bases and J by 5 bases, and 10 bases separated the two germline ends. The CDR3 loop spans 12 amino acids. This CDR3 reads CASSRQRETQYF. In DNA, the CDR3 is TGTGCCAGCAGCAGACAGAGGGAGACCCAGTACTTC.

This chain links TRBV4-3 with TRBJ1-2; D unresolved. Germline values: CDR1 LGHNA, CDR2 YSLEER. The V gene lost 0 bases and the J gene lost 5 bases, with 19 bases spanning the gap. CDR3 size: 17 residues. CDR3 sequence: CASSQDNGRNLQYGYTF. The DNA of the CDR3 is TGCGCCAGCAGCCAAGATAATGGTAGAAACCTCCAATATGGCTACACCTTC.

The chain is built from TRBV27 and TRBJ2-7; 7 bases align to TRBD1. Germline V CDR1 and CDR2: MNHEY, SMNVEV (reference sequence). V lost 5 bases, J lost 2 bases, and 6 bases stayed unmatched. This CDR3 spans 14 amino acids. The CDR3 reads CASSLLGQAYEQYF. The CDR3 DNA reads TGTGCCAGCAGTCTTCTTGGACAGGCCTACGAGCAGTACTTC.

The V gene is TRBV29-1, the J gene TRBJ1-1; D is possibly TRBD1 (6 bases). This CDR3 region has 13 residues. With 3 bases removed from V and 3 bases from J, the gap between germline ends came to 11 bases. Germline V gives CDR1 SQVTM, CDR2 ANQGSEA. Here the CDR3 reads CSVEGRGYTEAFF. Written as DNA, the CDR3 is TGCAGCGTTGAGGGCAGGGGATACACTGAAGCTTTCTTT.

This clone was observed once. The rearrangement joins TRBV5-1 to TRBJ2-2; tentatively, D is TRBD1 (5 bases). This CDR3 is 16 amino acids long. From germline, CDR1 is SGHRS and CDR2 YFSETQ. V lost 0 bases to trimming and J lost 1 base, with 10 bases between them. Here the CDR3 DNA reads TGCGCCAGCAGCTTGGAAGTAGGGGAGAACACCGGGGAGCTGTTTTTT. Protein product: CASSLEVGENTGELFF.

CDR3 sequence (DNA): TGTGCCAGCAGCTTAGGTGGGCCGTATTACGAGCAGTACTTC. As protein: CASSLGGPYYEQYF. V is TRBV5-6 and J is TRBJ2-7; D not resolved. V was pared by 2 bases and J by 4 bases, with 13 bases between. The CDR3 is 14 amino acids. Germline V gives CDR1 SGHDT, CDR2 YYEEEE.

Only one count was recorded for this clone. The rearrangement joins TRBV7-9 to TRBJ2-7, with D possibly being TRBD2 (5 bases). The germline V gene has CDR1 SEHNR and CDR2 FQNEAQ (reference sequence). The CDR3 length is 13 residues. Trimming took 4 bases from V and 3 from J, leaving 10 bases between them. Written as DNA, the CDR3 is TGTGCCAGCAGCTCCGCGGCGGGCTACGAGCAGTACTTC. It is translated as CASSSAAGYEQYF. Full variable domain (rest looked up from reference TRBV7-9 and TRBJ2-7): DTGVSQNPRHKITKRGQNVTFRCDPISEHNRLYWYRQTLGQGPEFLTYFQNEAQLEKSRLLSDRFSAERPKGSFSTLEIQRTEQGDSAMYLCASSSAAGYEQYFGPGTRLTVT.

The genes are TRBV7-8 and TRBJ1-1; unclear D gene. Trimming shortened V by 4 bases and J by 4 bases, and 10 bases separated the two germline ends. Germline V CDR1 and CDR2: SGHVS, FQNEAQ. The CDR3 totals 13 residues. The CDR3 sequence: CASSSLSGTEAFF. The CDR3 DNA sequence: TGTGCCAGCAGCTCCCTAAGCGGCACTGAAGCTTTCTTT.

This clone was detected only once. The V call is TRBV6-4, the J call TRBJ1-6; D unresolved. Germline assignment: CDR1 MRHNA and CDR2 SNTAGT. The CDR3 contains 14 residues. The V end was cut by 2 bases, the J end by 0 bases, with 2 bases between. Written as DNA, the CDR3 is TGTGCCAGCAGTGACAACTCCTATAATTCACCCCTCCACTTT. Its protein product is CASSDNSYNSPLHF.

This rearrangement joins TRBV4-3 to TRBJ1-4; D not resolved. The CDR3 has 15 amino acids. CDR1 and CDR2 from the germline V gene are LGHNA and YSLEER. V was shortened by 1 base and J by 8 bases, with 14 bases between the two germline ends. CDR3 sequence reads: CASSQAGAWSEKLFF. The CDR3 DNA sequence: TGCGCCAGCAGCCAAGCGGGCGCTTGGAGCGAAAAACTGTTTTTT.

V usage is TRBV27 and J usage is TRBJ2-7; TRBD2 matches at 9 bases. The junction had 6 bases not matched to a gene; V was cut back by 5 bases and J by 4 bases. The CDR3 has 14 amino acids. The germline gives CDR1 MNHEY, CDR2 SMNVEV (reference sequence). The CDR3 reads CASSLRGGAYEQYF. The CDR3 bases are TGTGCCAGCAGTCTGCGGGGGGGCGCATACGAGCAGTACTTC.

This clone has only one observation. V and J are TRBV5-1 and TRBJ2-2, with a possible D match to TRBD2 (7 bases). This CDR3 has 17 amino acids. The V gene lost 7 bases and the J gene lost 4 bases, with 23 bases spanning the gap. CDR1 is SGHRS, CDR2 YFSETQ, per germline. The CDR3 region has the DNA TGCGCCAGCTCGGGGGCGGGGGCTTCGATGATCACCGGGGAGCTGTTTTTT. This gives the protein CASSGAGASMITGELFF.

DNA for the CDR3: TGCGCCAGCAGCTTGCAGCCCTGGGGTGGCTACACCTTC. Amino acids: CASSLQPWGGYTF. This chain joins TRBV5-1 and TRBJ1-2; D not certain. CDR3 length: 13 residues. The germline V and J ends were trimmed by 1 base and 7 bases, with 11 bases remaining between them. Germline V gene lookup returns CDR1 SGHRS and CDR2 YFSETQ.

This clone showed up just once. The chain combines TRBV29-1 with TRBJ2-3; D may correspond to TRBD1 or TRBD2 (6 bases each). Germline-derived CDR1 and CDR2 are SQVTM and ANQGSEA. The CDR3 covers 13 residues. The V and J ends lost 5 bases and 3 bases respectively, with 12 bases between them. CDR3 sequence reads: CSVWGAGTDTQYF. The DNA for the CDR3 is TGCAGCGTTTGGGGGGCCGGGACAGATACGCAGTATTTT.

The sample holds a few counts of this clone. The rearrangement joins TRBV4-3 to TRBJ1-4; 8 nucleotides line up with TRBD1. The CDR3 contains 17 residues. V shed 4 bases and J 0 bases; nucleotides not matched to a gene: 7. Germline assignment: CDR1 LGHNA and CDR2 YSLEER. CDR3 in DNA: TGCGCCAGCAGCCCACAGGGGGTAGCTGCAACTAATGAAAAACTGTTTTTT. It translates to CASSPQGVAATNEKLFF.

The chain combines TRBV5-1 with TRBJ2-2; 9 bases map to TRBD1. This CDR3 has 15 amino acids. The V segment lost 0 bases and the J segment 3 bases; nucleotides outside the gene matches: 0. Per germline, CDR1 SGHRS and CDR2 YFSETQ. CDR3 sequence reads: CASSLGQGDTGELFF. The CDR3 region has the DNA TGCGCCAGCAGCTTGGGACAGGGGGACACCGGGGAGCTGTTTTTT.

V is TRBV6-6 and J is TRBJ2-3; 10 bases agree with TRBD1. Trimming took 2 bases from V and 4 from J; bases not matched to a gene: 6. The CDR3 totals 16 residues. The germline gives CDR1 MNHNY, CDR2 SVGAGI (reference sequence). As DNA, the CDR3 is TGTGCCAGCAGTTACAGCCGGGACAGGGGTGCAGATACGCAGTATTTT. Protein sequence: CASSYSRDRGADTQYF.

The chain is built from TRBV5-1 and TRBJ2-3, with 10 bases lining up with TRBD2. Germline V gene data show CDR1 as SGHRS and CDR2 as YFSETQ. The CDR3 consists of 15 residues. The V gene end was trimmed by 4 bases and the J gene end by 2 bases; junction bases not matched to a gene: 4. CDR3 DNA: TGCGCCAGCAGCGATAGCGGGGGGATCACAGATACGCAGTATTTT. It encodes CASSDSGGITDTQYF.